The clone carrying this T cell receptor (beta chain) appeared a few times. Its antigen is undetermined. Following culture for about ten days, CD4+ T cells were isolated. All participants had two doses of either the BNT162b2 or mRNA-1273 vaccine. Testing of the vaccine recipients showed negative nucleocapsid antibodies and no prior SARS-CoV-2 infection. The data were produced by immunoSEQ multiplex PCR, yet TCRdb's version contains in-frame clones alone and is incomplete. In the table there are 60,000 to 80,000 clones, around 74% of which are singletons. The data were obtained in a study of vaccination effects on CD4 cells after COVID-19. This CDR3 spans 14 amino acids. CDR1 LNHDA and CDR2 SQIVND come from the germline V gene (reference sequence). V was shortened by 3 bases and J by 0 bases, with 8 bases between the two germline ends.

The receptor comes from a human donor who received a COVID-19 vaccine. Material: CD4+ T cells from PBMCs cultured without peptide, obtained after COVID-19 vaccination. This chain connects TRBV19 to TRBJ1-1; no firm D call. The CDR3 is CASSISGLNTEAFF. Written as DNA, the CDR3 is TGTGCCAGTAGTATTTCAGGACTGAACACTGAAGCTTTCTTT.